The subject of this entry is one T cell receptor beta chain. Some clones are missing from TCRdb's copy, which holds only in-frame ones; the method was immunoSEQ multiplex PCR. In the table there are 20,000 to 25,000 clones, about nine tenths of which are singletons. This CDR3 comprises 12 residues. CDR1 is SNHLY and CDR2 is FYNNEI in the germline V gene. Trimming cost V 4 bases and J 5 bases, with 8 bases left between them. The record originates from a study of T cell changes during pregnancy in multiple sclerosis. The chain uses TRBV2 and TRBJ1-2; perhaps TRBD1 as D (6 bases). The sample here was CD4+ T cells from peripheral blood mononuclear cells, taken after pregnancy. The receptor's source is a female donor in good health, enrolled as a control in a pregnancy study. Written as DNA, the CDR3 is TGTGCCAGCAGTGTGCAGGGGTATGGCTACACCTTC. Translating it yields CASSVQGYGYTF.